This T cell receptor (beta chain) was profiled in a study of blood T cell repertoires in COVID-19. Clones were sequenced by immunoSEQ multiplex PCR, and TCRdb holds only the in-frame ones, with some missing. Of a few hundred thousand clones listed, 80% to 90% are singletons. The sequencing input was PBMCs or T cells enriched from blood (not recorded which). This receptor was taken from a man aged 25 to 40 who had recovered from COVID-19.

CDR3 in DNA: TGTGCTAGTGGTTGGGGGACTAGTCCTTCCTACGAGCAGTACTTC. Translated, it gives CASGWGTSPSYEQYF. This rearrangement joins TRBV12-5 to TRBJ2-7, with 8 bases lining up with TRBD2. There are 15 residues in the CDR3. The V segment lost 4 bases and the J segment 1 base; nucleotides outside the gene matches: 6. The germline V gene encodes CDR1 LGHNT and CDR2 FRNRAP.